This T cell receptor (beta chain) emerged from a study of T-cell memory formation after mild COVID-19. Study outcomes and limitations: Clones that shrank (day 15 to 85) were balanced CD4/CD8, whereas later expanders leaned CD4+. The pre-infection memory compartment contained some responding clones, suggesting cross-reactive memory joined. The study found contracting CD4+ clones mainly in CM and EM and contracting CD8+ clones in EMRA.

Employing constant-segment primers, 5'RACE generated TCR alpha and TCR beta cDNA libraries bearing sample barcodes and UMIs. Using its own MiXCR run on the 5' RACE reads, TCRdb lists one record per CDR3 protein. In the table there are 250,000 to 300,000 distinct CDR3 sequences, around 8% of which are singletons. This clonotype was found many times. The antigen is not known. V dropped 7 bases and J dropped 0 bases, with 14 bases sitting between them. Germline V gene lookup returns CDR1 MNHNY and CDR2 SVGAGI (reference sequence). The CDR3 runs to 15 residues. The sequence was collected from a man aged 18 to 29 who had mild COVID-19 (a few samples of this study predate the infection). Cell type and time point are not known. What was sequenced was PBMCs or a T cell subset sorted from them (not recorded which). The rearrangement joins TRBV6-6 to TRBJ2-3, with a possible D match to TRBD1 (5 bases). CDR3 amino acids: CASNRLGASTDTQYF. DNA of the CDR3: TGTGCCAGCAACCGCCTTGGGGCGAGCACAGATACGCAGTATTTT.